Included here is one TCR beta chain sequence, with context. Its antigen is not known. CD45RO-negative, CCR7-positively selected cells formed the naive CD8 fraction, excluding terminally differentiated effector memory CD45RA+ cells. Every donor, a Caucasian adult, lived in Nashville, Tennessee. These data are taken from a study of shared clonotypes between healthy human individuals. General observations from the study: Generation probability values for non-shared clonotypes were lower than those for clonotypes shared by all four donors. Sharing across four donors was highest in naive CD4 (roughly 5%) and lowest in memory CD8 (0.4%).

V gave up 10 bases and J gave up 4 bases; unmatched junction bases: 13. CDR1 and CDR2 from the germline V gene are MNHEY and SMNVEV (reference sequence). The CDR3 spans 15 residues. Replicate PCRs for sorted subsets used approximately 190 ng DNA; this equaled tens of thousands of T cell genomes. Clones were read by immunoSEQ multiplex PCR, and TCRdb kept only the in-frame ones, dropping some. The table has about 600,000 clones, 95% to 96% seen once. The TCR originated in a woman aged 25 to 45 in good health. The sequenced sample was naive CD8+ T cells sorted from blood. The chain employs TRBV27 and TRBJ2-7, with 10 positions matching TRBD1. Here the CDR3 DNA reads TGTGCCACCAGAGGAGATTGGGACAGGGGATACGAGCAGTACTTC. Protein: CATRGDWDRGYEQYF.